A selection of T cell receptor beta chains follows, all from one sample in a study of T-cell reconstitution after alpha-beta-depleted transplantation in children. MiXCR, run by TCRdb on the PCR reads, gives a single entry per CDR3 protein. The table has about 980,000 distinct CDR3 sequences, around 30% seen once. Sequenced here: PBMCs, mostly from graft donor cells, sampled 360 days after TCRalphabeta/CD19-depleted stem cell transplant. These receptors were taken from a boy less than two years old who had a stem cell transplant for SCID, so the T cells may come from the graft donor. Each CDR3 is given without its conserved first and last residue. The D gene is left open where the match is weak.

d_gene: -
len: 13
j_gene: TRBJ1-1
v_gene: TRBV4-3
CDR3aa: ASSQATFGRTEAF

d_gene: -
len: 17
j_gene: TRBJ2-6
v_gene: TRBV6-5
CDR3aa: ASSYSIPLRVSGANVLT

d_gene: -
len: 13
j_gene: TRBJ2-3
v_gene: TRBV9
CDR3aa: ASSVALLSTDTQY

d_gene: TRBD1
len: 15
j_gene: TRBJ2-2
v_gene: TRBV27
CDR3aa: ASSSIRTGANTGELF

d_gene: -
len: 12
j_gene: TRBJ1-2
v_gene: TRBV7-2
CDR3aa: ASSSGWRVNGYT

d_gene: TRBD2
len: 13
j_gene: TRBJ2-2
v_gene: TRBV6-1
CDR3aa: ASSFPGLFPGELF

d_gene: -
len: 11
j_gene: TRBJ2-7
v_gene: TRBV7-2
CDR3aa: ASSLAVDYEQY

d_gene: -
len: 12
j_gene: TRBJ2-7
v_gene: TRBV5-1
CDR3aa: ASRGRQPSYEQY

d_gene: -
len: 15
j_gene: TRBJ1-5
v_gene: TRBV4-3
CDR3aa: ASSQDFIGRSNQPQH

d_gene: TRBD1
len: 12
j_gene: TRBJ2-2
v_gene: TRBV6-2/TRBV6-3
CDR3aa: ASSTQDRAGELF

d_gene: TRBD2
len: 13
j_gene: TRBJ2-1
v_gene: TRBV9
CDR3aa: ASSVGGTSPNEQF

d_gene: -
len: 13
j_gene: TRBJ2-3
v_gene: TRBV6-5
CDR3aa: ASSYSRLSTDTQY

d_gene: TRBD1
len: 12
j_gene: TRBJ1-4
v_gene: TRBV15
CDR3aa: ATSGQGLEEKLF

d_gene: TRBD2
len: 13
j_gene: TRBJ2-5
v_gene: TRBV20-1
CDR3aa: SARDTSGGRETQY

d_gene: -
len: 12
j_gene: TRBJ1-3
v_gene: TRBV6-5
CDR3aa: ASSSEGAGNTIY

d_gene: -
len: 11
j_gene: TRBJ1-2
v_gene: TRBV10-3
CDR3aa: AIRGTQGRGYT

d_gene: -
len: 12
j_gene: TRBJ1-1
v_gene: TRBV12-3/TRBV12-4
CDR3aa: ASSSDENRPEAF

d_gene: -
len: 11
j_gene: TRBJ2-1
v_gene: TRBV10-3
CDR3aa: AISESGTFGQF

d_gene: -
len: 14
j_gene: TRBJ2-1
v_gene: TRBV4-3
CDR3aa: ASSHFDRGYYNEQF

d_gene: TRBD2
len: 14
j_gene: TRBJ2-1
v_gene: TRBV27
CDR3aa: ASSPLSGGNYNEQF

d_gene: TRBD1
len: 11
j_gene: TRBJ1-2
v_gene: TRBV29-1
CDR3aa: SVPGQGGDGYT

d_gene: TRBD2
len: 11
j_gene: TRBJ2-7
v_gene: TRBV12-3/TRBV12-4
CDR3aa: ASSGGAPYEQY

d_gene: -
len: 13
j_gene: TRBJ1-1
v_gene: TRBV12-3/TRBV12-4
CDR3aa: ASRLQGGEYTEAF

d_gene: -
len: 12
j_gene: TRBJ2-3
v_gene: TRBV10-3
CDR3aa: AIGPEGSADTQY

d_gene: -
len: 11
j_gene: TRBJ2-7
v_gene: TRBV15
CDR3aa: ATSRLPQNEQY

d_gene: TRBD1
len: 13
j_gene: TRBJ2-5
v_gene: TRBV5-5
CDR3aa: ASSRAGTDKETQY

d_gene: -
len: 14
j_gene: TRBJ1-5
v_gene: TRBV12-3/TRBV12-4
CDR3aa: ASSPLGPVGNQPQH

d_gene: -
len: 11
j_gene: TRBJ1-2
v_gene: TRBV6-2/TRBV6-3
CDR3aa: ASSRDGYYGYT

d_gene: TRBD2
len: 17
j_gene: TRBJ2-1
v_gene: TRBV4-3
CDR3aa: ASSQGGPGLAGDYNEQF

d_gene: -
len: 12
j_gene: TRBJ2-1
v_gene: TRBV4-2
CDR3aa: ASSQDPFGNEQF

d_gene: -
len: 13
j_gene: TRBJ2-3
v_gene: TRBV7-6
CDR3aa: ASSLIAASTDTQY

d_gene: -
len: 9
j_gene: TRBJ2-7
v_gene: TRBV28
CDR3aa: ASSFAGEQY

d_gene: TRBD2
len: 15
j_gene: TRBJ2-5
v_gene: TRBV28
CDR3aa: ASSLWSSGDPGQTQY

d_gene: -
len: 11
j_gene: TRBJ1-6
v_gene: TRBV4-2
CDR3aa: ASSQDILEALH